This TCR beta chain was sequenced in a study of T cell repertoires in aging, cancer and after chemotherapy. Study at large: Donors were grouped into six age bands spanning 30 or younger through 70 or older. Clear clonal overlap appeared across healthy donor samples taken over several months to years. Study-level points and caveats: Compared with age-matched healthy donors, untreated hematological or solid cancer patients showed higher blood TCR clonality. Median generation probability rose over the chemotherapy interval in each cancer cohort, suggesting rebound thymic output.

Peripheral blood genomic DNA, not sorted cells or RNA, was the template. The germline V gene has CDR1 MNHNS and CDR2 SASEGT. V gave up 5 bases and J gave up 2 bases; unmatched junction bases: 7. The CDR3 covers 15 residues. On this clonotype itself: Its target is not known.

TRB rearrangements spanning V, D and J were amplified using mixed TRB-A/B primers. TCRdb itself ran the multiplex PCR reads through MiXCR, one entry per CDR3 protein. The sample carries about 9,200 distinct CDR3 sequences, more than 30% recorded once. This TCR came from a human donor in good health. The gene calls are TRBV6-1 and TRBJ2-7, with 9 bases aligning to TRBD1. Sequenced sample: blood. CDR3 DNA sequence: TGTGCCAGCAGTTCTCCCGGGACAGGGACCTACGAGCAGTACTTC. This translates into CASSSPGTGTYEQYF.